This TCR beta chain comes out of a study of shared clonotypes between healthy human individuals. Study-wide results and limits: In contrast to clonotypes shared by all four donors, non-shared clonotypes had lower generation probabilities.

TCRdb keeps only in-frame clones here, not all; method: immunoSEQ multiplex PCR. The sample carries over 2,000,000 clones, just under 95% recorded once. Naive CD8 cells comprised CD45RO-negative, CCR7-positively selected cells, excluding terminally differentiated effector memory CD45RA+ cells. A note on this clone: The antigen is unknown.

The sequence derives from a man aged 18-30 years in good health. Some clones in this sample may be carry-over from other donors' samples. Sequencing was performed on naive CD8+ T cells from PBMCs.

The CDR3 coding sequence is TGTGCCAGTTACGGACAGGGAAACGAGCAGTACTTC. Encoded protein: CASYGQGNEQYF. The chain has TRBV19 and TRBJ2-7; TRBD1 matches at 8 bases. The CDR3 covers 12 residues. V was clipped by 8 bases and J by 5 bases; unmatched bases: 5. Per the germline V gene, CDR1 is LNHDA and CDR2 is SQIVND (reference sequence).